This T cell receptor beta chain was documented in a study of T cells in Graves' hyperthyroidism and ophthalmopathy (dated by TCRdb to the late 2010s). Study-level background: Peripheral blood samples were taken at initial diagnosis, before any treatment was given. Following sampling, methimazole starting at 30 mg daily was given to hyperthyroidism patients, and high-dose intravenous methylprednisolone was given to ophthalmopathy patients. TCR V-J signatures able to tell the groups apart were searched for in a discovery cohort of 100 patients, of whom roughly 42 had Graves' ophthalmopathy and roughly 57 had stable Graves' hyperthyroidism. TCR Vbeta CDR3 sequencing of 130 to 150 peripheral blood samples (43 ophthalmopathy, roughly 72 hyperthyroidism and around 17 progressor patients) is reported in the paper. For training and testing, the approximately 92 patients in the discovery cohort were randomly divided in a 7:3 ratio. In six Graves' hyperthyroidism patients, the study also compared T-cell repertoires from thyroid tissue with T-cell repertoires from blood. An independent validation cohort of 18 to 20 hyperthyroidism patients and about 16 patients who later progressed to ophthalmopathy tested prospective prediction of ophthalmopathy.

At least ten counts were recorded for this clonotype. Which antigen it targets is not known. It has no much larger one-base neighbor in the sample; base qualities were not kept. The TCR beta CDR3 regions were amplified from RNA transcripts. The first round of RT-PCR for the TCR CDR3 was performed with the HTBI primer set and the Qiagen OneStep RT-PCR kit. Libraries were constructed in a second round of multiplex PCR, after which size selection and purification were performed. Sequencing of the libraries was done on an Illumina HiSeq2000 using paired-end 100 bp reads. Per the authors' processing: SOAPnuke was used to process the raw data, removing reads that contained adapters or uncalled bases, had a mean Phred below 15, or lacked an exact match to the constant primer or identifier. COPE v1.2.5 was used to merge the high-quality paired reads, and each unique nucleotide sequence was defined as a clonotype. MiTCR v1.1 was used to align the clonotypes against IMGT TRBV, TRBD and TRBJ reference segments. The analysis included only V-J combinations with a frequency above 0.0001, which together covered 99% to 99.2% of the repertoires. The TCS score was defined as the ratio of F50 (clonal expansion) to E x V (chaos), calculated using BLOSUM62-based TCRdist between CDR3 peptides within each V-J. Welch's t-statistics and random forest reduced around 510 V-J features to around 14, which were used in a naive Bayes classifier (R e1071). In-frame beta chains were kept once TCRdb had trimmed the public reads at Q25 with fastp and called clones with MiXCR. Entries that share a CDR3 protein sequence are merged under the most common genes and DNA. TCRdb, not the authors, supplied the V and J calls. This sample gives 300,000 to 400,000 distinct CDR3 sequences in total; roughly a fifth of them show up just once. Of the sample, 50% is held by the ten largest clones.

What the study reported, not specific to this receptor: Most expanded thyroid clonotypes (frequency above 0.001) were also detected in blood, a finding suggesting that blood repertoires may reflect thyroid immune responses. Sample size was not statistically predetermined, and investigators were not blinded to group allocation. In validation, progression to ophthalmopathy was predicted by the model with around 70% sensitivity and 72% to 85% specificity, a median of 6.5 months before onset. In cross-validation, a model built on a 13 V-J signature told ophthalmopathy apart from stable hyperthyroidism with approximately 90% sensitivity and around 81% specificity, and in testing the same model reached 80%/75%.

A patient counted as having stable Graves' hyperthyroidism if no progression to ophthalmopathy occurred over 18 months of follow-up. Hyperthyroidism patients were newly diagnosed, with disease duration under 2 months, and aged 18 to 65 years. Patients with uncontrolled infections, other autoimmune diseases, pregnancy or lactation were excluded. Clinical symptoms, serum thyroxine and TRAb, thyroid ultrasound, and orbital computed tomography formed the basis for the diagnoses. PBMCs were separated from 7.5 to 10 ml of fresh peripheral blood using Ficoll-Paque density gradient centrifugation. Total RNA was extracted with Trizol reagent, and quality was checked on an Agilent 2100 Bioanalyzer. This receptor was obtained from a woman aged 45-59 years with Graves' hyperthyroidism. Sequencing was done on a sample of blood.

The CDR3 loop reads CASSYPGQDPYEQYF. The nucleotide sequence is given as TGTGCCAGCAGTTACCCCGGACAGGATCCCTACGAGCAGTACTTC. The V gene is TRBV6-2 or TRBV6-3 and the J gene is TRBJ2-7; 7 middle bases align to TRBD1. Its CDR3 holds 15 amino acids, cysteine through phenylalanine. Only the CDR3 DNA is retained, 45 bases long and in frame from the first base. The germline V and J ends show losses of 2 bases and 2 bases respectively, and no gene match explains 6 bases of the junction. CDR1 and CDR2 were assigned from the germline V gene as MNHEY and SVGEGT.